What follows describes a single TCR beta chain. Its antigen specificity is not known. Base quality data are lacking; no much larger clone is found one base away. These data are taken from a study of cytomegalovirus exposure and HLA in healthy donors (TCRdb year 2017). Some background on the complete study: An earlier analysis of approximately 590 of the donors reported more than 250 Gb of sequence data and approximately 110 million unique TCR beta sequences from about 179 million T cells. Donor age, sex, ethnicity and CMV serostatus were collected together with the repertoire data. Rather than drawing on any new phenotypic data, the later analysis identified candidate immune exposures from TCR beta sequences and the way those sequences occurred across donors. The study aimed to test whether cataloging public T cell receptors could reveal signatures of past pathogen exposure. An earlier analysis of 587 of the donors applied high-throughput TCR beta sequencing to assess whether each TCR beta V gene segment acted as functional or pseudogenic. Typing coverage varied by locus: roughly 620-630 donors for A, B, C, DRB1 and DQB1; under 550 for DQA1; 600 to 610 for DPA1; some 470 for DPB1. A later genetic analysis took genome-wide SNP genotypes for about 60% of the roughly 670 donors and used that subset as a discovery cohort. Among about 390 genotyped donors of the cohort, an average of 235,054 unique TCR beta nucleotide sequences were sequenced per donor, approximately 20% of them non-productive. All discovery cohort repertoires had been generated on a single sequencing platform. Among the roughly 410 genotyped donors, around 81% belonged to the genetic ancestry cluster associated with self-reported Caucasian donors. In a later analysis, previously published TCR beta repertoires from more than 500 donors were re-analyzed and high-resolution HLA genotyping was added so that TCR occurrence patterns could be studied. The study profiled the T cell repertoires of 500 to 800 subjects by immunosequencing and related them to cytomegalovirus serostatus. An early release covering 500 to 750 HLA-typed donors comprised 250 to 350 gigabases of sequencing data and about 90 million unique TCR sequences. Besides the first cohort of more than 650 subjects, a separate validation cohort made up of over 100 different subjects was used. Both class I and class II loci were covered by HLA typing, at four-digit resolution. A handful of DR-DQ haplotypes were treated as single units for association and clustering because of strong linkage in the cohort. The study combined high-throughput TCR immunosequencing, statistical association of individual TCRs with disease status, and machine learning to predict cytomegalovirus infection status.

Taken from the germline V gene, the CDR1 and CDR2 loops are SQVTM and ANQGSEA. V has 7 bases trimmed and J has 4 bases trimmed; junction bases matching no gene number 5. The CDR3 runs 12 residues from the cysteine to the phenylalanine. Only the CDR3 portion is preserved as DNA: 36 bases, with reading frame beginning at the first base. The cohort comprised 710 or so healthy bone marrow donors. All cohort members were sampled while nominally healthy, although unrecorded immune exposures were likely present. The donor tested CMV seronegative and was one of the 352 seronegative cohort members. A peripheral blood sample was collected from each donor, and TCR beta sequencing was performed on peripheral blood mononuclear cells. The Qiagen DNeasy Blood Extraction Kit was used to extract genomic DNA from the blood cell samples. Preparation of the library involved the immunoSEQ multiplex PCR assay. For the multiplex PCR, a mixture combining 60 forward primers for TCR Vbeta segments and 13 reverse primers for TCR Jbeta segments was used. The CDR3 region of rearranged TCR beta genes was amplified from genomic DNA with a multiplex PCR assay. Amplified TCR beta libraries were sequenced as 87-base-pair reads on the Illumina HiSeq System. The authors' pipeline ran thus. A later analysis tallied 80 million to 95 million unique TCR beta chains across the approximately 670 repertoires, and around 9.9 million of those chains were shared by two or more donors. To remove PCR and sequencing errors, raw reads were error-corrected and collapsed into unique sequences using a nearest-neighbor algorithm that merged closely related sequences. V, D and J gene segments were assigned by aligning CDR3 sequences to IMGT reference sequences. Each retained sequence needed at least a six-nucleotide match to both a V gene segment and a J gene segment. Rearrangements were called productive when the CDR3 lacked stop codons and stayed in frame with V and J; all others were non-productive. CDR3 was defined according to IMGT convention as the region running from the second conserved V-encoded cysteine to the conserved J-encoded phenylalanine. The earlier analysis of roughly 590 of the donors excluded any sequence lacking an unambiguous match to a single V gene segment. An earlier analysis of several hundred of the donors called V segments functional above 56.7% productive rearrangements and segregating when the between-donor standard deviation exceeded 5%. A statistical classification framework was built for diagnosing cytomegalovirus status from the catalog of TCR beta chain sequences. In a later analysis, V and J genes were assigned by comparing TCR nucleotide sequences against IMGT/GENE-DB human TR gene sequences. A later analysis assigned CDR3 sequences and most-parsimonious VDJ recombination scenarios with the TCRdist pipeline. In a later analysis, each TCR beta chain was defined by its CDR3 amino acid sequence together with its V-gene family, and reads without a unique V-gene family were excluded. To address suspected cross-contamination and a sequencing artifact, a later analysis removed 450 to 700 highly shared, low-generation-probability nucleotide sequences. In a later analysis, a clonal expansion index was calculated for each public chain from normalized within-repertoire ranks of inferred template counts. Generation probabilities in a later analysis came from a VDJ recombination model fitted to out-of-frame rearrangements, and those results were checked against IGoR. A later analysis scored TCR-TCR, TCR-HLA and TCR-CMV co-occurrence with hypergeometric tests, applying a repertoire-size bias correction to TCR pairs. To estimate false discovery rates, a later analysis permuted the HLA or CMV assignments 20 times. In a later analysis, co-occurring TCRs were grouped using DBSCAN, and TCRdist sequence similarity was added for clustering within HLA-allele-positive subsets. Repertoires with fewer than 30,000 or more than 120,000 public chains were left out of co-occurrence clustering, as were about five repertoires with anomalous nucleotide sharing. Here the immuneACCESS table is served through TCRdb, limited to in-frame sequences with V and J called. Missing clones are a known gap in these copies; in checked studies unresolved V genes cover under half, and the rest lacks a known reason. V and J calls and clone size are given by that table; D and trimming were obtained from the DNA. The sample table contains over 100,000 clones; only one count was recorded for about 70% of them. The ten biggest clones cover 7.3% of the sample.

Findings and caveats that apply to the study as a whole: This cohort had only TCR beta chains sequenced, and the lack of alpha or paired-chain data limited which features could be detected. While some public TCRs were present in many individuals, most TCR sequences turned up only very rarely across donors. Because the 87-base-pair reads could not distinguish some IMGT-functional V segments, including TRBV6-2 and TRBV6-3, those segments were excluded. It was suggested by the authors that the approach could potentially be generalized to other disease states and immunological phenotypes. The classifier was reported to diagnose cytomegalovirus status with high specificity and sensitivity in both the original and validation cohorts. In an earlier analysis of approximately 600 of the donors, most TCR beta V segments were observed in productive rearrangements about 90% or about 30% of the time, broadly matching IMGT annotations. A later analysis reported that several top co-occurrence clusters appeared linked to parvovirus B19, influenza, CMV and Epstein-Barr virus. The earlier analysis of some 560 of the donors excluded around 17 rarely observed V segments, including chromosome 9 orphons, because counts were too low. The sequencing pipeline was judged likely to have produced a cluster of highly shared sequence variants as a technical artifact. At a false discovery rate of 0.05, a later analysis linked approximately 18,000 TCR beta sequences to specific HLA alleles. CMV serostatus was the only immune exposure information available for the cohort. According to a later genetic analysis, donors in an Asian-associated ancestry cluster had fewer N-insertions in productive TCRs than the approximately 670-donor mean. A later genetic analysis associated a missense DCLRE1C variant with V-gene and J-gene trimming of TCR beta chains, and an independent cohort replicated the association. HLA typing was unavailable for some donors at each locus, so association tests used only the typed subset. A total of 150 to 200 TCR beta chains were listed by the study as associated with cytomegalovirus. A later analysis found that most CMV-associated TCR beta chains appeared HLA-restricted, with HLA associations seemingly driven largely by CMV exposure. Correlated functional status among segregating V segments might be attributable to linkage disequilibrium, but an unknown experimental factor could not be ruled out. A later analysis found that TCR association rates varied across HLA loci, with DRB1 alleles showing the most associated TCRs and HLA-C alleles the fewest. A few of the identified cytomegalovirus-associated TCR beta chains were confirmed in vitro to be specific for cytomegalovirus antigens. A further reported finding was that TCR beta sequences accurately predicted the HLA-A and HLA-B alleles for most subjects in the first cohort. The presence/absence analyses assumed that sequencing depth was roughly uniform across donors, and that assumption may not be true. In a later analysis, HLA-associated TCR beta chains showed more clonal expansion and lower generation probabilities than non-associated chains that were equally common. Strong co-occurrence of HLA alleles, especially DR and DQ, made assigning TCR associations to individual alleles difficult.

This TCR came from a male donor in good health and CMV-seronegative. Sample: PBMCs. This chain joins TRBV29-1 to TRBJ2-5; 8 nucleotides in the junction match TRBD1. The CDR3 protein: CSGTGTGETQYF. The bases are TGCAGCGGGACAGGGACGGGAGAGACCCAGTACTTC.